The rows below give T cell receptor beta chains drawn from one sample of a study of CD8 T cells in Susac syndrome. TCRdb reprocessed the immunoSEQ multiplex PCR reads via MiXCR and lists one record per CDR3 protein. The profile shows under 200,000 distinct CDR3 sequences, under 95% of them singletons. The specimen sequenced was CD4+ T cells from PBMCs. The receptors derive from a human donor with Susac syndrome. The CDR3 runs from the conserved cysteine through the conserved F or W. Fields, in order: D gene, V gene, J gene, clone size, CDR3 DNA, CDR3 protein. A D gene is named only where the DNA matches it firmly. Clone size is not always given. Where it is, it says once, few, many or a class for expanded clones.

>TRBD1|TRBV30|TRBJ2-7|-
TGTGCCTGGAGTCCGGGACAGGGGGGACAGTACTTC
CAWSPGQGGQYF
>TRBD1|TRBV9|TRBJ1-2|-
TGTGCCAGCAGCGTCAGCCCCAGGGGGCACAGGGGCTACACCTTC
CASSVSPRGHRGYTF
>-|TRBV29-1|TRBJ2-5|-
TGCAGCGTTGACCCCTGGGACGGCTCAGGAAAGACCCAGTACTTC
CSVDPWDGSGKTQYF
>TRBD1|TRBV6-2/TRBV6-3|TRBJ2-7|-
TGTGCCAGCACTGATTCAGGGGGCCTCGAGCAGTACTTC
CASTDSGGLEQYF
>TRBD2|TRBV15|TRBJ2-5|-
TGTGCCACCAGCACCAGACTAGCGGTGTACCGGGAGACCCAGTACTTC
CATSTRLAVYRETQYF
>-|TRBV20-1|TRBJ1-1|-
TGCAGTGCTAACAACGGAGGGGGAGCTTTCTTT
CSANNGGGAFF
>-|TRBV7-3|TRBJ1-1|-
TGTGCCAGCAGTGCCCAACTGAACACTGAAGCTTTCTTT
CASSAQLNTEAFF
>-|TRBV4-3|TRBJ2-7|-
TGCGCCAGCAGCCAAGACCGGAGCAGTCTTACCTACGAGCAGTACTTC
CASSQDRSSLTYEQYF
>-|TRBV3-1|TRBJ2-3|-
TGTGCCAGCAGCGTCCTGGGTGAACCGCAGTATTTT
CASSVLGEPQYF
>-|TRBV7-9|TRBJ2-7|-
TGTGCCAGCAGCTTGGGTAGTCAGTCCTACGAGCAGTACTTC
CASSLGSQSYEQYF
>TRBD2|TRBV5-1|TRBJ2-2|-
TGCGCCAGCAGCTTAGCCGGGACTATAACCGGGGAGCTGTTTTTT
CASSLAGTITGELFF
>-|TRBV20-1|TRBJ2-5|-
TGCAGTGCTACGCTCCAAGAGACCCAGTACTTC
CSATLQETQYF
>-|TRBV6-5|TRBJ2-5|-
TGTGCCAGCAGCCCCGACCCGGGACTGCGAGAGACCCAGTACTTC
CASSPDPGLRETQYF
>-|TRBV29-1|TRBJ2-1|-
TGCAGCGTGTTGGGACTGGCCGACTCCTACAATGAGCAGTTCTTC
CSVLGLADSYNEQFF
>-|TRBV12-3/TRBV12-4|TRBJ1-1|-
TGTGCCAGCAGTCAATCGGGTATTGAAGCTTTCTTT
CASSQSGIEAFF
>TRBD1|TRBV9|TRBJ1-2|-
TGTGCCAGCAGCGCTGGACAGGGAGAGTTTGGCTACACCTTC
CASSAGQGEFGYTF
>TRBD2|TRBV29-1|TRBJ2-5|-
TGCAGCGTTGTGTACCAGCGGGGGGGAGAGACCCAGTACTTC
CSVVYQRGGETQYF
>-|TRBV20-1|TRBJ1-6|-
TGCAGTGCTAGAGGACAGGACTATAATTCACCCCTCCACTTT
CSARGQDYNSPLHF
>TRBD2|TRBV4-1|TRBJ2-3|-
TGCGCCAGCAGGCCGACTAGCGGTAGCACAGATACGCAGTATTTT
CASRPTSGSTDTQYF
>-|TRBV10-3|TRBJ2-7|-
TGTGCCATCAGTGACAGGCTCTACGAGCAGTACTTC
CAISDRLYEQYF
>-|TRBV30|TRBJ1-5|-
TGTGCCTGGAGTGTAACAGGGACTCAGCCCCAGCATTTT
CAWSVTGTQPQHF
>-|TRBV27|TRBJ1-5|-
TGTGCCAGCAGTAAGACAGAAGCCCATCAGCCCCAGCTTTTT
CASSKTEAHQPQLF
>-|TRBV15|TRBJ2-6|-
TGTGCCACCAGCAGAGCCATACAGGGTAGCAGCGGGGCCAACGTCCTGACTTTC
CATSRAIQGSSGANVLTF
>-|TRBV7-2|TRBJ2-5|-
TGTGCCAGCAGCTTATATACGGGGGGCACGGAGACCCAGTACTTC
CASSLYTGGTETQYF
>-|TRBV7-3|TRBJ2-5|-
TGTGCCAGCAGTAGGGGGACCTCTGAGACCCAGTACTTC
CASSRGTSETQYF
>-|TRBV11-2|TRBJ1-2|-
TGTGCCAGCAGCTTAGAATACGAATACTATGGCTACACCTTC
CASSLEYEYYGYTF
>-|TRBV5-4|TRBJ2-6|-
TGTGCCAGCATGAAGGCTAGTGGGGCCAACGTCCTGACTTTC
CASMKASGANVLTF
>-|TRBV20-1|TRBJ2-6|once
TGCAGTGCTAGGCGGGACACCGGGGCCAACGTCCTGACTTTC
CSARRDTGANVLTF
>TRBD1|TRBV20-1|TRBJ1-1|-
TGCAGTGCTAACGGACAGGGAGGGGACACTGAAGCTTTCTTT
CSANGQGGDTEAFF
>TRBD2|TRBV18|TRBJ2-5|-
TGTGCCAGCTCACCCCGACTAGCGGGGCAAGAGACCCAGTACTTC
CASSPRLAGQETQYF
>-|TRBV6-2/TRBV6-3|TRBJ1-5|once
TGTGCCAGCAGTTACCGCGGGGGGCTGGGGCAGCCCCAGCATTTT
CASSYRGGLGQPQHF
>-|TRBV20-1|TRBJ2-7|-
TGCAGTGCTAGACACTCGGCCGGGGGAAGGGAGCAGTACTTC
CSARHSAGGREQYF
>-|TRBV12-5|TRBJ1-1|-
TGTGCTAGTGGTTTGGCAGGCAGGGGTACTGAAGCTTTCTTT
CASGLAGRGTEAFF
>TRBD1|TRBV19|TRBJ1-5|-
TGTGCCAGTAGTAACAGGGGGCAGGGTCAGCCCCAGCATTTT
CASSNRGQGQPQHF
>TRBD1|TRBV20-1|TRBJ2-7|-
TGCAGTGCTAGAGACCCCCGACAGGGCCCCGAGCAGTACTTC
CSARDPRQGPEQYF
>TRBD1|TRBV5-5|TRBJ1-1|-
TGTGCCAGCAGCTCAAGGACAGGGGGCGCTGGGGCCACTGAAGCTTTCTTT
CASSSRTGGAGATEAFF
>-|TRBV20-1|TRBJ1-5|-
TGCAGTGCTAGTATCGGGGACCGCCAGCCCCAGCATTTT
CSASIGDRQPQHF
>-|TRBV11-2|TRBJ2-3|-
TGTGCCAGCAGCCGAACCGGGACCCCCTTATCTTTTACGCAGTATTTT
CASSRTGTPLSFTQYF
>TRBD2|TRBV7-3|TRBJ2-5|-
TGTGCCAGCAGCTTATCTAGCGGGGTGATCAAAGAGACCCAGTACTTC
CASSLSSGVIKETQYF
>TRBD2|TRBV6-2/TRBV6-3|TRBJ2-7|-
TGTGCCAGCTTGGGATCGGGACTAGCGGGGGATTTCTCCTACGAGCAGTACTTC
CASLGSGLAGDFSYEQYF
>TRBD1|TRBV2|TRBJ2-5|-
TGTGCCAGCAGTGGGCAGGGGGAAGAGACCCAGTACTTC
CASSGQGEETQYF
>-|TRBV29-1|TRBJ2-3|-
TGCAGCGTTGAAGAAGGGGTCAGGGCCGACACAGATACGCAGTATTTT
CSVEEGVRADTDTQYF
>-|TRBV5-1|TRBJ1-1|once
TGCGCCAGCAGCTTGGCACAGTCGAACACTGAAGCTTTCTTT
CASSLAQSNTEAFF
>TRBD2|TRBV5-6|TRBJ2-3|-
TGTGCCAGCAGGACTAGCCACTACACAGATACGCAGTATTTT
CASRTSHYTDTQYF
>-|TRBV20-1|TRBJ2-3|-
TGCAGTGCTCCGGGCGCTCTGTCCGGCTTGGGAGATACGCAGTATTTT
CSAPGALSGLGDTQYF
>-|TRBV20-1|TRBJ1-2|-
TGCGGAGGGGGGGAGAACTATGGCTACACCTTC
CGGGENYGYTF
>-|TRBV20-1|TRBJ2-1|-
TGCAGTGCCCGAGGGGGGACTTTCAATGAGCAGTTCTTC
CSARGGTFNEQFF
>TRBD2|TRBV20-1|TRBJ2-2|-
TGCAGTGCCTTGCTCAGGACTAGCGAAAGCACCGGGGAGCTGTTTTTT
CSALLRTSESTGELFF
>-|TRBV15|TRBJ2-7|-
TGTGCCACCAGCAAAAGGCTGACAGTTTCCTACGAGCAGTACTTC
CATSKRLTVSYEQYF
>-|TRBV3-1|TRBJ2-3|-
TGTGCCAGCAGCCGCCGGGACGGCACAGATACGCAGTATTTT
CASSRRDGTDTQYF
>-|TRBV25-1|TRBJ2-5|once
TGTGCCAGCAGTGACCGGGCACCCCAAGAGACCCAGTACTTC
CASSDRAPQETQYF
>-|TRBV20-1|TRBJ2-7|-
TGCAGTGCTACCAGACCGAAGCTCAGATCCTACGAGCAGTACTTC
CSATRPKLRSYEQYF
>-|TRBV9|TRBJ2-1|-
TGTGCCAGCAGCCCTAACTACAATGAGCAGTTCTTC
CASSPNYNEQFF
>-|TRBV7-9|TRBJ2-2|-
TGTGCCAGCAGCCGGAGACAGGACTACACCGGGGAGCTGTTTTTT
CASSRRQDYTGELFF
>TRBD2|TRBV9|TRBJ2-3|-
TGTGCCAGCAGCACGGGACTAGTCGTTACGCAGTATTTT
CASSTGLVVTQYF